This T cell receptor beta chain was obtained from a study of a mutant IDH1 vaccine in newly diagnosed glioma. Overall study: Of treated patients, approximately 60% were men and roughly 38% women, averaging 40.4 years. Earlier therapy was either radiotherapy, temozolomide, or both, and most got both.

General study findings and limits: The vaccine induced immune responses, and these occurred in approximately 94% of patients.

Remarks on this clone: Its antigen is not known.

The time point: baseline, week 1 (first vaccination visit). Regarding treatment: pre-vaccination baseline after standard-of-care therapy. The data were produced by immunoSEQ multiplex PCR, yet TCRdb's version contains in-frame clones alone and is incomplete. The data contain more than 80,000 clones, under 90% of them singletons. The sequence came from a woman in her 50s with glioma. This sample comprised PBMCs, obtained from a glioma patient treated with radiotherapy, temozolomide or both.

CDR3 DNA sequence: TGCAGCGTTATCTCTCAGGGGGCGGGAGGCTACACCTTC. It is translated as CSVISQGAGGYTF. The V and J genes are TRBV29-1 and TRBJ1-2, with 8 bases aligning to TRBD1. Trimming removed 5 bases from V and 8 bases from J; junction bases left unmatched: 10. Germline assignment: CDR1 SQVTM and CDR2 ANQGSEA. The CDR3 totals 13 residues.